A selection of T cell receptor beta chains follows, all from one sample in a study of cytomegalovirus exposure and HLA in healthy donors. Libraries were prepared by immunoSEQ multiplex PCR; TCRdb keeps only in-frame clonotypes and omits some of them. Of about 52,000 clones in the sample, 45% to 70% are singletons; the top ten hold approximately 12%. Sequenced sample: PBMCs. These receptors were collected from a human donor in good health. Both conserved end residues are part of each CDR3. The D gene is left open where the match is weak. Only some rows state a clone size, as once, few, many or a class for expanded clones.

v_call: TRBV6-5
clone_size: NA
cdr3_length: 14
d_call: NA
j_call: TRBJ2-7
cdr3_aa: CASSPAGISYEQYF
cdr3_nt: TGTGCCAGCAGTCCGGCGGGCATCTCCTACGAGCAGTACTTC

v_call: TRBV18
clone_size: NA
cdr3_length: 18
d_call: TRBD1
j_call: TRBJ1-6
cdr3_aa: CASSPNRQGALGNSPLHF
cdr3_nt: TGTGCCAGCTCACCGAATCGACAGGGGGCTCTCGGTAATTCACCCCTCCACTTT

v_call: TRBV19
clone_size: NA
cdr3_length: 17
d_call: NA
j_call: TRBJ2-6
cdr3_aa: CASSQQKVSSGANVLTF
cdr3_nt: TGTGCCAGTAGTCAACAGAAAGTTAGCTCTGGGGCCAACGTCCTGACTTTC

v_call: TRBV30
clone_size: few
cdr3_length: 22
d_call: NA
j_call: TRBJ1-3
cdr3_aa: CAWSVEHVPGDFRYLSGNTIYF
cdr3_nt: TGTGCCTGGAGTGTAGAGCACGTACCGGGGGATTTTAGATATCTTTCTGGAAACACCATATATTTT

v_call: TRBV2
clone_size: few
cdr3_length: 15
d_call: NA
j_call: TRBJ1-6
cdr3_aa: CASSSTGNNNSPLHF
cdr3_nt: TGTGCCAGCAGCTCCACAGGGAACAATAATTCACCCCTCCACTTT

v_call: TRBV5-1
clone_size: NA
cdr3_length: 17
d_call: TRBD2
j_call: TRBJ2-5
cdr3_aa: CASSAGLAGGRVETQYF
cdr3_nt: TGCGCCAGCAGCGCTGGACTAGCGGGGGGGCGGGTCGAGACCCAGTACTTC

v_call: TRBV5-1
clone_size: NA
cdr3_length: 15
d_call: TRBD1
j_call: TRBJ2-7
cdr3_aa: CASSPSGTGAIEQYF
cdr3_nt: TGCGCCAGCAGCCCATCCGGGACAGGGGCTATCGAGCAGTACTTC

v_call: TRBV4-2
clone_size: few
cdr3_length: 14
d_call: NA
j_call: TRBJ2-1
cdr3_aa: CASSQIDSHNEQFF
cdr3_nt: TGTGCCAGCAGCCAGATTGACAGTCACAATGAGCAGTTCTTC

v_call: TRBV7-2
clone_size: NA
cdr3_length: 15
d_call: TRBD1
j_call: TRBJ2-3
cdr3_aa: CASSSYRGSTDTQYF
cdr3_nt: TGTGCCAGCAGCAGCTACAGGGGAAGCACAGATACGCAGTATTTT

v_call: TRBV6-1
clone_size: NA
cdr3_length: 13
d_call: NA
j_call: TRBJ2-5
cdr3_aa: CASSEQNQETQYF
cdr3_nt: TGTGCCAGCAGTGAACAGAACCAAGAGACCCAGTACTTC

v_call: TRBV12-5
clone_size: NA
cdr3_length: 15
d_call: TRBD1
j_call: TRBJ1-6
cdr3_aa: CASGSVRGQGSPLHF
cdr3_nt: TGTGCTAGTGGTTCTGTGAGGGGGCAAGGTTCACCCCTCCACTTT

v_call: TRBV6-5
clone_size: few
cdr3_length: 16
d_call: NA
j_call: TRBJ1-1
cdr3_aa: CASSYRDTGSDTEAFF
cdr3_nt: TGTGCCAGCAGTTACAGGGATACAGGGTCGGACACTGAAGCTTTCTTT

v_call: TRBV7-2
clone_size: NA
cdr3_length: 16
d_call: TRBD1
j_call: TRBJ1-2
cdr3_aa: CASSLVRTGSNYGYTF
cdr3_nt: TGTGCCAGCAGCTTAGTCCGGACAGGATCTAACTATGGCTACACCTTC

v_call: TRBV5-8
clone_size: NA
cdr3_length: 16
d_call: NA
j_call: TRBJ1-6
cdr3_aa: CASNLGWSGGNSPLHF
cdr3_nt: TGTGCCAGCAACCTGGGGTGGAGCGGAGGTAATTCACCCCTCCACTTT

v_call: TRBV6-4
clone_size: NA
cdr3_length: 14
d_call: NA
j_call: TRBJ1-4
cdr3_aa: CASSVDRTNEKLFF
cdr3_nt: TGTGCCAGCAGTGTGGACAGAACTAATGAAAAACTGTTTTTT

v_call: TRBV7-9
clone_size: NA
cdr3_length: 14
d_call: NA
j_call: TRBJ1-2
cdr3_aa: CASSLEVEGTGYTF
cdr3_nt: TGTGCCAGCAGCTTAGAAGTGGAGGGGACTGGCTACACCTTC

v_call: TRBV5-1
clone_size: NA
cdr3_length: 19
d_call: TRBD1
j_call: TRBJ2-2
cdr3_aa: CASSLGGQGAVANTGELFF
cdr3_nt: TGCGCCAGCAGCTTGGGGGGACAGGGGGCCGTTGCGAACACCGGGGAGCTGTTTTTT

v_call: TRBV11-3
clone_size: NA
cdr3_length: 15
d_call: NA
j_call: TRBJ1-1
cdr3_aa: CASSVSGAPNTEAFF
cdr3_nt: TGTGCCAGCAGCGTATCAGGGGCCCCGAACACTGAAGCTTTCTTT

v_call: TRBV10-3
clone_size: few
cdr3_length: 16
d_call: TRBD2
j_call: TRBJ2-7
cdr3_aa: CAIAATGTSGSYEQYF
cdr3_nt: TGTGCCATCGCTGCCACCGGGACTAGCGGATCTTACGAGCAGTACTTC

v_call: TRBV30
clone_size: NA
cdr3_length: 14
d_call: NA
j_call: TRBJ1-1
cdr3_aa: CAWNPTNLNTEAFF
cdr3_nt: TGTGCCTGGAATCCCACAAATTTGAACACTGAAGCTTTCTTT

v_call: TRBV7-9
clone_size: NA
cdr3_length: 16
d_call: NA
j_call: TRBJ1-3
cdr3_aa: CASSLVTPGSGNTIYF
cdr3_nt: TGTGCCAGCAGCTTAGTTACCCCGGGCTCTGGAAACACCATATATTTT

v_call: TRBV7-2
clone_size: few
cdr3_length: 17
d_call: TRBD1
j_call: TRBJ1-5
cdr3_aa: CASRQTSLQGADQPQHF
cdr3_nt: TGTGCCAGCAGACAAACCTCGCTACAGGGGGCCGATCAGCCCCAGCATTTT

v_call: TRBV7-8
clone_size: few
cdr3_length: 13
d_call: NA
j_call: TRBJ1-5
cdr3_aa: CASSLGQNQPQHF
cdr3_nt: TGTGCCAGCAGCTTAGGACAAAATCAGCCCCAGCATTTT

v_call: TRBV4-3
clone_size: NA
cdr3_length: 17
d_call: TRBD1
j_call: TRBJ1-5
cdr3_aa: CASSQDLWDSGNQPQHF
cdr3_nt: TGCGCCAGCAGCCAAGATCTTTGGGACAGCGGTAATCAGCCCCAGCATTTT

v_call: TRBV5-1
clone_size: NA
cdr3_length: 14
d_call: TRBD1
j_call: TRBJ2-1
cdr3_aa: CASSWGQTTNEQFF
cdr3_nt: TGCGCCAGCAGCTGGGGACAGACGACAAATGAGCAGTTCTTC

v_call: TRBV7-9
clone_size: few
cdr3_length: 14
d_call: NA
j_call: TRBJ1-2
cdr3_aa: CASSLVQGRDGYTF
cdr3_nt: TGTGCCAGCAGCTTAGTTCAGGGGAGGGATGGCTACACCTTC

v_call: TRBV7-9
clone_size: NA
cdr3_length: 17
d_call: TRBD2
j_call: TRBJ2-3
cdr3_aa: CASSLGASGGRTDTQYF
cdr3_nt: TGTGCCAGCAGCTTAGGGGCTAGCGGGGGCCGCACAGATACGCAGTATTTT

v_call: TRBV10-3
clone_size: few
cdr3_length: 11
d_call: NA
j_call: TRBJ2-7
cdr3_aa: CAISRGYEQYF
cdr3_nt: TGTGCCATAAGCAGGGGTTACGAGCAGTACTTC

v_call: TRBV5-8
clone_size: NA
cdr3_length: 14
d_call: NA
j_call: TRBJ1-4
cdr3_aa: CASSPSATNEKLFF
cdr3_nt: TGTGCCAGCAGCCCGAGTGCAACTAATGAAAAACTGTTTTTT